This is a list of T cell receptor beta chains from one sample in a study of T cell responses to AZD1222 COVID-19 vaccine. Produced via immunoSEQ multiplex PCR; TCRdb's table is partial and in-frame only. The sample holds roughly 140,000 clones, more than 90% seen once. The sample was peripheral blood, taken on day 0 of AZD1222 vaccination. Receptors originate from an adult in good health. Each CDR3 is given without its conserved first and last residue. D genes are given only for firm matches.

V gene	D gene	CDR3 protein
TRBV15	NA	ATSRDGWPSEYEQY
TRBV28	NA	ASSSHYGYT
TRBV9	NA	ASSVEGRSTDTQY
TRBV5-1	TRBD2	ASSQRPSGEGGELF
TRBV6-5	NA	AGDLGTGNQPQH
TRBV5-4	NA	ASSLAKQGGLSAEAF
TRBV7-8	TRBD1	ASSSGTDNQPQH
TRBV18	TRBD2	ASSLTLSGRASNEQF
TRBV5-1	NA	ASSVGQPDTEAF
TRBV10-2	TRBD2	ASSRWTYGTSGANEQF
TRBV20-1	NA	SASENTEAF
TRBV6-4	NA	ASSRGGHNEQF
TRBV7-3	NA	ASSLPGSSETQY
TRBV6-1	NA	ASSEQGDYTEAF
TRBV4-1	NA	ASSHPLKGLVQTQY
TRBV5-1	TRBD2	ASSLEGGSSYNEQF
TRBV11-3	NA	ASSLGTVNTGELF
TRBV4-1	NA	ASSQVLQGKNTEAF
TRBV6-5	NA	ASRGPRRPNQPQH
TRBV10-3	TRBD1	AIRRQGALYGYT
TRBV27	NA	ASSYGLAEKLF
TRBV4-1	NA	ASSQRGSSYNEQF
TRBV5-4	TRBD1	ASSLRDRGQDTQY
TRBV13	NA	ASSPQGRSYGYT
TRBV30	NA	AWSEGRAGDGQY
TRBV11-3	NA	ASTNGRVSQPQH
TRBV15	TRBD2	ATSRGHRTSGSDSDTQY
TRBV29-1	NA	SVDRGANTEAF
TRBV11-1	NA	ASSLYAYEQY
TRBV29-1	TRBD1	SVVGQGEGTEAF
TRBV24-1	TRBD1	AREGQTNEKLF
TRBV5-1	NA	ASSRRGPLDEQF
TRBV5-4	TRBD1	ASSAGQTNTEAF
TRBV30	NA	AWRAYTGSSSAF
TRBV20-1	TRBD1	SASSGTGSNSEQF
TRBV5-1	TRBD1	ASSTRDRGGYT
TRBV5-4	TRBD2	ASSKLAGGPGTQY
TRBV5-4	NA	ASSLGGVGTNEKLF
TRBV21-1	NA	ASTARDRGPNEQF
TRBV5-1	NA	ASSFQGVENTIY
TRBV27	NA	ASRPEGRLDEQY
TRBV2	TRBD1	ASNLPQGAGNTIY
TRBV5-6	NA	ASSLSGRRVQYEQY
TRBV5-4	TRBD2	ASSFGLADQETQY
TRBV3-1/TRBV3-2	NA	ASSQERRVGETQY
TRBV5-1	NA	ASSLRVGYLDPGSYNEQF
TRBV5-1	NA	ASSLGSGAGNTIY
TRBV12-3/TRBV12-4	NA	ASTRPGDEQF
TRBV3-1/TRBV3-2	NA	ASSQVKGVYSRLF
TRBV4-1	TRBD2	ASSHDAGLAGQETQY